Listed here are 21 T cell receptor beta chains from one sample, sequenced in a study of yellow fever vaccine responses in identical twins. MiXCR was run by TCRdb on the RT-PCR reads, yielding one entry per CDR3 protein. The sample includes almost 5,500 distinct CDR3 sequences, roughly 89% of them seen just once. Sample: T cells from blood (PBMCs), unsorted or a sorted subset (not recorded which), taken before or after yellow fever vaccination (not recorded which). The receptors were sampled from a woman aged 18 to 35 who received the yellow fever vaccine.

This sequence joins TRBV11-2 and TRBJ2-3; the D call may be TRBD1 or TRBD2 (5 bases each). Germline V CDR1 and CDR2: SGHAT, FQNNGV. The length of the CDR3 is 14 residues. Trimming removed 3 bases from V and 4 bases from J, with 11 bases in between. The CDR3, as DNA: TGTGCCAGCAGCTTCGACGGGACCTCAGATACGCAGTATTTT. This codes for CASSFDGTSDTQYF.

The J gene is TRBJ1-6, the V gene TRBV20-1; no definite D call. Per the germline V gene, CDR1 is DFQATT and CDR2 is SNEGSKA (reference sequence). The CDR3 totals 15 residues. The V gene lost 3 bases and the J gene lost 9 bases, with 18 bases spanning the gap. The DNA of the CDR3 is TGCAGTGCTAGTGATCCTCCGGAGGATAGTTCACCCCTCCACTTT. It yields the protein CSASDPPEDSSPLHF.

The chain employs TRBV10-1 and TRBJ2-1; D is unclear. CDR1 and CDR2 from the germline V gene are WNHNN and SYGVQD (reference sequence). This CDR3 has 14 amino acids. Trimming left V 7 bases short and J 0 bases short, with 10 bases between. The CDR3 protein is CASIEDNSYNEQFF. CDR3 DNA sequence: TGCGCCAGCATCGAAGACAACTCCTACAATGAGCAGTTCTTC.

The chain carries TRBV11-1 and TRBJ2-1; D is possibly TRBD2 (5 bases). Deletions cut 5 bases from V and 3 bases from J, with 11 bases between. This CDR3 comprises 14 residues. Germline loops: CDR1 SGHAT, CDR2 FQDESV (reference sequence). The CDR3 here is CASSATGDYNEQFF. CDR3 DNA: TGTGCCAGCAGCGCAACCGGGGACTACAATGAGCAGTTCTTC.

The chain has TRBV24-1 and TRBJ2-1; 9 positions match TRBD2. Germline assignment: CDR1 KGHDR and CDR2 SFDVKD. Losses at the gene ends were 0 bases for V and 7 bases for J; bases not matched to a gene: 6. The CDR3 consists of 16 residues. In nucleotides, the CDR3 is TGTGCCACCAGTGATTTGACCGGGACTAGCAGGAATGAGCAGTTCTTC. Its translation is CATSDLTGTSRNEQFF.

The genes are TRBV27 and TRBJ1-6, with a tentative D call TRBD1 (6 bases). Germline V gene lookup returns CDR1 MNHEY and CDR2 SMNVEV (reference sequence). The V gene lost 1 base and the J gene lost 7 bases, with 11 bases spanning the gap. This CDR3 spans 15 amino acids. For the CDR3, the DNA is TGTGCCAGCAGTTTATTTCAGGGGCCGAATTCACCCCTCCACTTT. It is translated as CASSLFQGPNSPLHF.

The chain carries TRBV6-2 or TRBV6-3 and TRBJ2-7, with D possibly matching TRBD2 (6 bases). V lost 2 bases to trimming and J lost 4 bases, with 12 bases between them. From germline, CDR1 is MNHEY and CDR2 SVGEGT. The CDR3 contains 14 residues. As DNA, the CDR3 is TGTGCCAGCAGTTACGTCGCGGGAACGTACGAGCAGTACTTC. Its translation: CASSYVAGTYEQYF.

CDR3 DNA sequence: TGTGCCAGCAGCTTAGGGAATCAGCCCCAGCATTTT. Translated, it gives CASSLGNQPQHF. The V call is TRBV7-9, the J call TRBJ1-5; D ambiguous. CDR1 and CDR2 (germline): SEHNR, FQNEAQ (reference sequence). V gave up 1 base and J gave up 4 bases, with 2 bases separating them. The CDR3 has 12 residues.

This rearrangement joins TRBV11-3 to TRBJ1-1; the D is unclear. With 6 bases removed from V and 0 bases from J, the gap between germline ends came to 14 bases. Germline V gives CDR1 SGHNT, CDR2 YENEEA. This CDR3 has 15 residues. The CDR3 DNA reads as TGTGCCAGCAGATCTTCGATCTCCATGAACACTGAAGCTTTCTTT. This translates into CASRSSISMNTEAFF.

In its sample, this clonotype was seen a few times. The CDR3 coding sequence is TGTGCCAGCTCAATTGGACTGGGAGGAGATGAGCAGTTCTTC. It yields the protein CASSIGLGGDEQFF. The J gene is TRBJ2-1, the V gene TRBV18; D might be TRBD2 (6 bases). The ends were cut back, 5 bases at V and 8 bases at J, with 16 bases in the middle. The germline CDR1 and CDR2 sequences are KGHSH and LQKENI. This CDR3 has 14 amino acids.

The rearrangement uses TRBV29-1 and TRBJ2-7; 9 bases are shared with TRBD1. Germline CDR1 reads SQVTM; CDR2 reads ANQGSEA. Trimming at V came to 7 bases and at J to 6 bases, leaving 10 bases not matched to a gene. The CDR3 length is 13 residues. This CDR3 reads CSAGGDRVVEQYF. In nucleotides, the CDR3 is TGCAGCGCTGGAGGGGACAGGGTAGTCGAGCAGTACTTC.

This chain links TRBV29-1 with TRBJ2-7; 7 bases map to TRBD2. This CDR3 contains 11 residues. Germline trimming cut 6 bases from V and 4 bases from J; bases unmatched to any gene: 3. Germline V CDR1 and CDR2: SQVTM, ANQGSEA. For the CDR3, the DNA is TGCAGCGTGGGGACTACTTACGAGCAGTACTTC. Residues: CSVGTTYEQYF.

The chain links TRBV13 to TRBJ1-5; D might be TRBD1 (6 bases). There are 16 residues in the CDR3. V lost 0 bases and J lost 3, with 12 bases in between. Germline V CDR1 and CDR2: PRHDT, FYEKMQ (reference sequence). This chain's CDR3 is CASSLGNRASNQPQHF. The CDR3 DNA reads as TGTGCCAGCAGCTTAGGCAACAGGGCTTCCAATCAGCCCCAGCATTTT.

The chain carries TRBV5-4 and TRBJ2-5, with D hard to call. CDR3 length: 14 residues. The V and J ends lost 1 base and 2 bases respectively, with 9 bases between them. Looked up from germline, CDR1 is SGHNT and CDR2 is YYREEE (reference sequence). CDR3 nucleotides: TGTGCCAGCAGCTTGATTGATAGTCAAGAGACCCAGTACTTC. It translates to CASSLIDSQETQYF.

This clonotype has just one count. For the CDR3, the DNA is TGTGCCAGCAGCCAAGCTGGAGGAGGGCGGAGCACAGATACGCAGTATTTT. It translates to CASSQAGGGRSTDTQYF. The rearrangement links TRBV3-1 to TRBJ2-3; a weak D match, TRBD2 (6 bases). V lost 1 base and J lost 0, with 14 bases in between. Germline CDR1 and CDR2: LGHDT and YNNKEL (reference sequence). The CDR3 spans 17 residues.

The chain couples TRBV5-4 to TRBJ2-4, with TRBD2 matching 11 bases. The V and J ends lost 0 bases and 10 bases, in that order; junction bases with no gene match: 12. The CDR3 sequence is 17 residues long. CDR1 is SGHNT, CDR2 YYREEE, per germline (reference sequence). The CDR3, as DNA: TGTGCCAGCAGCTTGGGAATCCCGGGACTAGCGGCTTCTATTCAGTACTTC. It specifies CASSLGIPGLAASIQYF.

The count of this clonotype is one. This chain joins TRBV30 and TRBJ2-3; 7 nucleotides agree with TRBD2. Trimming at V came to 0 bases and at J to 1 base, leaving 1 base not matched to a gene. The germline CDR1 and CDR2 sequences are GTSNPN and SVGIG (reference sequence). The CDR3 consists of 14 residues. The CDR3 loop is CAWSVAGGTDTQYF. CDR3 coding DNA: TGTGCCTGGAGTGTTGCGGGGGGCACAGATACGCAGTATTTT.

The chain employs TRBV11-1 and TRBJ2-4, with D hard to call. Germline loops: CDR1 SGHAT, CDR2 FQDESV (reference sequence). This CDR3 comprises 16 residues. V dropped 1 base and J dropped 3 bases, with 13 bases sitting between them. The CDR3 spells CASSLGTGGNKNIQYF. The CDR3 DNA follows: TGTGCCAGCAGCTTAGGGACGGGTGGAAACAAAAACATTCAGTACTTC.

The V call is TRBV9, the J call TRBJ2-2, with 7 bases matching TRBD1. Per germline, CDR1 SGDLS and CDR2 YYNGEE. V lost 0 bases, J lost 6 bases, and 5 bases stayed unmatched. This CDR3 is 15 amino acids long. CDR3 loop: CASSVDDRAAGELFF. DNA for the CDR3: TGTGCCAGCAGCGTAGACGACAGGGCGGCCGGGGAGCTGTTTTTT.

As to this clonotype: One end of the junction is discordant with germline, which a read error may explain. The chain links TRBV28 to TRBJ2-2, with a possible D match to TRBD2 (5 bases). Germline lookup yields CDR1 MDHEN and CDR2 SYDVKM. CDR3 length: 15 residues. The CDR3 DNA follows: TGTGCCAGCAGTTTAGGGGTTGGGATTGCCGGGGATCTGTTTTTT. Translated, it gives CASSLGVGIAGDLFF.

There are a few counts of this clonotype. The V and J genes are TRBV20-1 and TRBJ2-3, with 8 bases that match TRBD1. The CDR3 covers 15 residues. Germline V gene sequence: CDR1 DFQATT, CDR2 SNEGSKA (reference sequence). The V segment lost 0 bases and the J segment 2 bases; nucleotides outside the gene matches: 4. CDR3: CSARDQGQATDTQYF. The DNA for the CDR3 is TGCAGTGCTAGAGATCAGGGACAGGCCACAGATACGCAGTATTTT.